This TCR beta chain was captured by sequencing in a study of shared clonotypes between healthy human individuals (dated by TCRdb to the early 2020s). A note on the overall study: Three men and two women, aged 18 to 49 years, made up the cohort. To increase sequencing depth and limit assay-specific biases, different laboratories used diverse techniques to prepare libraries and sequence TCR repertoires. To estimate repertoire size and how much clonotypes are shared between individuals, the study performed deep sequencing of blood TCR repertoires from 4 to 6 healthy adults. For each donor, three plates each were used for CD4 naive and CD4 memory, two plates were used for CD8 naive, and one plate was used for CD8 memory. Leukapheresis yielded between about 0.94 and 9.5 billion PBMCs per donor.

Trimming at the junction amounts to 5 bases on V and 4 bases on J, and the germline ends lie 17 bases apart. The germline V gene (reference sequence) specifies MNHEY as CDR1 and SMNVEV as CDR2. Including the terminal cysteine and phenylalanine, the CDR3 comprises 15 residues. Left in the record is the CDR3 DNA by itself, 45 bases read in frame from the first base. Using the deep immunoSEQ assay, multiplex PCR amplified TCR CDR3 regions from genomic DNA. Extracted genomic DNA from each cell subset was spread evenly across all wells of several immunoSEQ 96-well plates, with each plate serving as a replicate. For sorted subsets, about 210 ng of genomic DNA, equivalent to some 30,000 T cell genomes, went into each replicate PCR. Purified libraries were quantified with a Qubit 3.0 fluorometer, sized on a Bioanalyzer 2100, and re-quantified with the KAPA Library Quantification kit. Each immunoSEQ 96-well plate was sequenced on its own single-read 150-cycle Illumina NextSeq 550 flow cell. The authors' analysis ran thus. Because the immunoSEQ output held only junctional sequences and lacked quality scores, the filtering could not match the filtering applied to full-length reads. To assign V/J genes and CDR3, sequences were annotated using PyIR, a Python wrapper for IgBLAST v1.9, with IMGT germline references. Reads were removed for weak V/J assignments (E-value above 1e-6), missing CDR3, stop codons, out-of-frame junctions, or ambiguous translated residues. V3J clonotypes were defined by identical inferred V gene, J gene, and CDR3 amino acid sequence. The percentage overlap between two repertoires was calculated by dividing the number of shared unique clonotypes by the size of the smaller repertoire. Three approaches were used to assess repertoire richness: RTK rarefaction, the Chao1 estimator, and Recon v2.1 estimates of unobserved clonotypes. For all TCRbeta clonotypes obtained by the gDNA method from a few donors, generation probabilities were computed with OLGA. In TCRdb, the immuneACCESS table is reduced to in-frame sequences with V and J assigned. These tables do not hold every clone; where another copy was compared, an unresolved V gene accounts for under half, and the others remain unexplained. That table gives V, J and clone size, and the DNA gave D and trimming. The sample table holds 760,000 or so clones, of which around 96% were seen once. Clones ranked in the top ten supply around 0.25% of the sample.

CD8 naive samples were CD45RO-negative cells positively selected for CCR7, giving a CD45RA+CCR7+ population that excluded TemRA cells. Donors were healthy HIV-negative adults with no recently reported acute infections or vaccinations. Only Caucasian adults living in Nashville, Tennessee, USA were represented among the donors. Blood was collected by leukapheresis, and PBMCs were isolated by Ficoll-Histopaque density gradient centrifugation and then cryopreserved in liquid nitrogen vapor phase. Purity and quantity of every magnetically sorted T cell population were checked by analytical flow cytometry. Each sorted fraction had its genomic DNA isolated and then quantified by UV absorbance on a Nanodrop 2000c. As regards this clone: What antigen it recognizes has not been identified. No much larger clone exists at a distance of one base, and base qualities are not known.

Here is what the overall study found, with its caveats: When a handful of donors were compared, the shared fraction of clonotypes was 5% to 6.5% for naive CD4, around 3.6% for naive CD8, more than 2% for memory CD4, and roughly 0.43% for memory CD8. The genetic and exposure-history diversity represented was limited by the small number of donors. Estimated clonotype richness was generally larger for naive than for memory subsets. Based on pairwise subsampling, the degree of clonotype sharing among donors was expected to be affected by sequencing depth. Only blood was sampled, and tissue TCR repertoires likely differ from those in blood. Higher generation probabilities were observed for clonotypes shared by all four sorted-subset donors than for non-shared clonotypes. Rarefaction of sorted-subset datasets indicated incomplete sequencing despite the large sequencing depth.

The TCR sequence derives from a man in his thirties or forties in good health. The sample comprised naive CD8+ T cells sorted from blood. The sample's cell subset or site label, in plain terms: CD45RA+CCR7+. The rearrangement joined TRBV27 to TRBJ2-5; the D region may be TRBD1 or TRBD2, each matching 7 bases equally. The sequenced DNA: TGTGCCAGCAGTGGACAGGTTGGGGGGGGAGAGACCCAGTACTTC. This yields the protein CASSGQVGGGETQYF.